This record concerns one T cell receptor beta chain sequence. Its matching antigen is unknown. Looked up from germline, CDR1 is SEHNR and CDR2 is FQNEAQ (reference sequence). This CDR3 spans 14 amino acids. The V gene end was trimmed by 5 bases and the J gene end by 3 bases; junction bases not matched to a gene: 5. The PCR had 60 Vbeta and 13 Jbeta primers. The assay was immunoSEQ multiplex PCR, and TCRdb's table has in-frame clones only and misses some. The table lists under 200,000 clones, approximately 73% of them singletons, with less than 1.5% in the top ten. The data were taken from a study of cytomegalovirus exposure and HLA in healthy donors. The study, taken as a whole, reports: It was only CMV serostatus that was available as immune exposure information. It was fewer than 200 TCR beta chains that were listed as cytomegalovirus-associated.

Material: PBMCs. The TCR was taken from a man in his fifties in good health and CMV-seronegative. This chain connects TRBV7-9 to TRBJ1-1, with 8 bases aligning to TRBD1. The CDR3 loop is CASSPQGADTEAFF. CDR3 DNA: TGTGCCAGCAGCCCTCAGGGGGCGGACACTGAAGCTTTCTTT. The full variable domain, with the rest looked up from reference TRBV7-9 and TRBJ1-1, is DTGVSQNPRHKITKRGQNVTFRCDPISEHNRLYWYRQTLGQGPEFLTYFQNEAQLEKSRLLSDRFSAERPKGSFSTLEIQRTEQGDSAMYLCASSPQGADTEAFFGQGTRLTVV.